This is a list of T cell receptor beta chains from one sample in a study of blood T cell repertoires in COVID-19. Produced via immunoSEQ multiplex PCR; TCRdb's table is partial and in-frame only. The sample records 200,000 to 250,000 clones, roughly 81% being singletons. Material: peripheral blood. These TCRs come from a woman aged 45-65 years with active or convalescent COVID-19. Both conserved end residues are part of each CDR3. D genes are given only for firm matches. Part of the rows lack a size; the others show once, few, many or a class for expanded clones.

size: -
V: TRBV19
J: TRBJ1-6
D: -
CDR3: CASSMQVGTPLHF
DNA: TGTGCCAGTAGTATGCAGGTTGGAACACCCCTCCACTTT

size: -
V: TRBV27
J: TRBJ1-5
D: -
CDR3: CASRSNRANQPQHF
DNA: TGTGCCAGCAGGTCAAACAGGGCCAATCAGCCCCAGCATTTT

size: -
V: TRBV11-2
J: TRBJ1-2
D: -
CDR3: CASSLREGGTSGYTF
DNA: TGTGCCAGCAGCCTCAGGGAAGGAGGGACGAGTGGCTACACCTTC

size: -
V: TRBV19
J: TRBJ1-5
D: TRBD1
CDR3: CASSIIQGNLQPQHF
DNA: TGTGCCAGTAGTATAATACAGGGGAATTTACAGCCCCAGCATTTT

size: -
V: TRBV18
J: TRBJ1-2
D: TRBD1
CDR3: CASSPREGADYGYTF
DNA: TGTGCCAGCTCACCACGTGAGGGGGCGGACTATGGCTACACCTTC

size: -
V: TRBV3-1/TRBV3-2
J: TRBJ2-1
D: TRBD2
CDR3: CASSPLAGGPSGSQFF
DNA: TGTGCCAGCAGCCCCCTAGCGGGAGGGCCATCAGGCTCGCAGTTCTTC

size: -
V: TRBV3-1/TRBV3-2
J: TRBJ2-1
D: TRBD2
CDR3: CASRGTSGRFSYNEQFF
DNA: TGTGCCAGCAGGGGGACTAGCGGGAGGTTCTCCTACAATGAGCAGTTCTTC

size: -
V: TRBV6-6
J: TRBJ2-3
D: TRBD2
CDR3: CASSYPGTREDTQYF
DNA: TGTGCCAGCAGTTACCCCGGGACTAGAGAGGATACGCAGTATTTT

size: -
V: TRBV2
J: TRBJ2-4
D: -
CDR3: CASNSGLAKNIQYF
DNA: TGTGCCAGCAATTCAGGGTTAGCCAAAAACATTCAGTACTTC

size: -
V: TRBV29-1
J: TRBJ2-4
D: TRBD2
CDR3: CSGGALAGDNIQYF
DNA: TGCAGCGGAGGCGCCTTAGCGGGAGACAACATTCAGTACTTC

size: once
V: TRBV7-3
J: TRBJ1-1
D: -
CDR3: CASTTGPNTEAFF
DNA: TGTGCCAGCACTACAGGGCCGAACACTGAAGCTTTCTTT

size: -
V: TRBV24-1
J: TRBJ1-5
D: TRBD1
CDR3: CATSDQGDNQPQHF
DNA: TGTGCCACCAGTGACCAGGGGGATAATCAGCCCCAGCATTTT

size: -
V: TRBV6-5
J: TRBJ1-6
D: TRBD1
CDR3: CASSYSGQDNSPLHF
DNA: TGTGCCAGCAGTTACTCGGGACAGGATAATTCACCCCTCCACTTT

size: -
V: TRBV9
J: TRBJ1-1
D: TRBD1
CDR3: CASSTTGQHTEAFF
DNA: TGTGCCAGCAGCACTACGGGACAGCACACTGAAGCTTTCTTT

size: few
V: TRBV6-6
J: TRBJ2-7
D: TRBD1
CDR3: CASSYPGQGDEQYF
DNA: TGTGCCAGCAGTTACCCGGGACAGGGTGACGAGCAGTACTTC

size: -
V: TRBV29-1
J: TRBJ1-2
D: -
CDR3: CSVEGLYRGGYTF
DNA: TGCAGCGTTGAGGGTCTTTATCGGGGTGGCTACACCTTC

size: -
V: TRBV10-3
J: TRBJ1-5
D: -
CDR3: CAISESTGQYSNQPQHF
DNA: TGTGCCATCAGTGAGTCGACAGGACAGTATAGCAATCAGCCCCAGCATTTT

size: once
V: TRBV5-1
J: TRBJ1-1
D: TRBD1
CDR3: CASSLPGTENTEAFF
DNA: TGCGCCAGCAGCCTCCCCGGGACAGAGAACACTGAAGCTTTCTTT

size: -
V: TRBV10-2
J: TRBJ2-7
D: TRBD2
CDR3: CASSEINVPGLAGAYEQYF
DNA: TGCGCCAGCAGTGAGATTAACGTCCCGGGACTAGCGGGAGCCTACGAGCAGTACTTC

size: once
V: TRBV20-1
J: TRBJ2-5
D: -
CDR3: CSAHRETQYF
DNA: TGCAGTGCCCACAGAGAGACCCAGTACTTC

size: -
V: TRBV6-4
J: TRBJ2-3
D: TRBD1
CDR3: CASSVIPGQPTDTQYF
DNA: TGTGCCAGCAGTGTCATCCCGGGACAGCCCACAGATACGCAGTATTTT

size: -
V: TRBV5-4
J: TRBJ2-5
D: TRBD2
CDR3: CASSWGLAGGETQYF
DNA: TGTGCCAGCAGCTGGGGACTAGCGGGGGGAGAGACCCAGTACTTC

size: -
V: TRBV28
J: TRBJ1-2
D: -
CDR3: CASKPLLYGYTF
DNA: TGTGCCAGCAAGCCGCTTCTCTATGGCTACACCTTC

size: -
V: TRBV7-9
J: TRBJ1-1
D: -
CDR3: CASSPHLGGTEAFF
DNA: TGTGCCAGCAGCCCGCATCTCGGGGGTACTGAAGCTTTCTTT

size: -
V: TRBV5-1
J: TRBJ1-3
D: -
CDR3: CASSHHQTGSGNTIYF
DNA: TGCGCCAGCAGCCACCACCAGACAGGCTCTGGAAACACCATATATTTT

size: -
V: TRBV7-2
J: TRBJ2-3
D: -
CDR3: CASSSQQGTDTQYF
DNA: TGTGCCAGCAGCTCTCAGCAGGGGACAGATACGCAGTATTTT

size: -
V: TRBV6-6
J: TRBJ2-7
D: TRBD1
CDR3: CASSYLDRVGEQYF
DNA: TGTGCCAGCAGTTACCTAGACAGGGTGGGCGAGCAGTACTTC

size: few
V: TRBV28
J: TRBJ1-2
D: -
CDR3: CASTPRIGGYTF
DNA: TGTGCCAGCACCCCCAGGATCGGCGGCTACACCTTC

size: -
V: TRBV15
J: TRBJ1-5
D: -
CDR3: CATSRDARPGQPQHF
DNA: TGTGCCACCAGCAGAGATGCTCGGCCGGGACAGCCCCAGCATTTT

size: -
V: TRBV6-2/TRBV6-3
J: TRBJ2-2
D: -
CDR3: CASSYSRALNTGELFF
DNA: TGTGCCAGCAGTTACTCGAGGGCGCTGAACACCGGGGAGCTGTTTTTT

size: -
V: TRBV19
J: TRBJ1-2
D: -
CDR3: CASLKGGYGYTF
DNA: TGTGCCAGTCTGAAGGGAGGCTATGGCTACACCTTC

size: -
V: TRBV6-1
J: TRBJ1-2
D: -
CDR3: CASSEGDRTSYAF
DNA: TGTGCCAGCAGTGAAGGAGACAGGACAAGCTATGCCTTC

size: -
V: TRBV24-1
J: TRBJ2-7
D: -
CDR3: CATSDLGPEGVYEQYF
DNA: TGTGCCACCAGTGATTTAGGTCCGGAGGGAGTCTACGAGCAGTACTTC

size: -
V: TRBV21-1
J: TRBJ1-1
D: -
CDR3: CASSKWTGEAFF
DNA: TGTGCCAGCAGCAAATGGACTGGTGAAGCTTTCTTT

size: -
V: TRBV5-8
J: TRBJ2-2
D: TRBD1
CDR3: CASSARDRATGELFF
DNA: TGTGCCAGCAGCGCCAGGGACAGAGCTACCGGGGAGCTGTTTTTT

size: -
V: TRBV18
J: TRBJ1-5
D: -
CDR3: CASSPDRPDSNQPQHF
DNA: TGTGCCAGCTCACCGGACAGACCGGATAGCAATCAGCCCCAGCATTTT

size: -
V: TRBV28
J: TRBJ2-5
D: -
CDR3: CASKRVGQETQYF
DNA: TGTGCCAGCAAGAGGGTCGGCCAAGAGACCCAGTACTTC

size: -
V: TRBV5-6
J: TRBJ2-1
D: TRBD2
CDR3: CASSLPWGSGRLNNEQFF
DNA: TGTGCCAGCAGCTTGCCGTGGGGGAGCGGGAGATTAAACAATGAGCAGTTCTTC

size: -
V: TRBV18
J: TRBJ2-5
D: -
CDR3: CASSPPSGWETQYF
DNA: TGTGCCAGCTCACCACCGTCCGGGTGGGAGACCCAGTACTTC

size: -
V: TRBV27
J: TRBJ2-7
D: -
CDR3: CASHSTSRGSSYEQYF
DNA: TGTGCCAGCCACTCAACCTCCAGGGGCAGCTCCTACGAGCAGTACTTC

size: -
V: TRBV23-1
J: TRBJ2-5
D: TRBD1
CDR3: CASSPRQGKETQYF
DNA: TGCGCCAGCAGTCCTCGACAGGGGAAAGAGACCCAGTACTTC

size: -
V: TRBV29-1
J: TRBJ2-7
D: TRBD1
CDR3: CSVDPGQGDEQYF
DNA: TGCAGCGTTGACCCCGGACAGGGCGACGAGCAGTACTTC

size: -
V: TRBV29-1
J: TRBJ2-3
D: TRBD2
CDR3: CSARRSGGSDTQYF
DNA: TGCAGCGCCCGGCGTAGCGGGGGGTCAGATACGCAGTATTTT

size: -
V: TRBV24-1
J: TRBJ2-1
D: TRBD2
CDR3: CATSEQSGGLNEQFF
DNA: TGTGCCACCAGTGAACAAAGCGGGGGTCTCAATGAGCAGTTCTTC

size: -
V: TRBV10-3
J: TRBJ1-1
D: -
CDR3: CAISQGGTEAFF
DNA: TGTGCCATCAGCCAAGGGGGAACTGAAGCTTTCTTT

size: -
V: TRBV6-5
J: TRBJ1-6
D: TRBD1
CDR3: CASSSGGQGYSPLHF
DNA: TGTGCCAGCAGTTCCGGTGGACAGGGGTATTCACCCCTCCACTTT